One and the same sample provided the 7 T cell receptor beta chains below, sequenced in a study of blood T cells in healthy people across ages. Next came a second PCR, run for 7 to 11 cycles, which used a sample-barcoded 5' primer along with a J-beta primer mix. MiXCR, run by TCRdb on the 5' RACE reads, gives a single entry per CDR3 protein. In the table there are about 1.5 million distinct CDR3 sequences, approximately 39% of which are singletons. Sequencing used blood. Receptor source: a woman aged 18-30 years in good health.

This clonotype has only a few counts. The V call is TRBV4-1, the J call TRBJ1-2, with TRBD1 matching over 9 bases. This CDR3 has 16 amino acids. CDR1 and CDR2 from the germline V gene are MGHRA and YSYEKL. V shed 2 bases, J shed 4 bases, and the junction held 8 bases outside the gene matches. CDR3: CASSQPPDRGGYGYTF. CDR3 sequence (DNA): TGCGCCAGCAGCCAACCGCCAGACAGGGGGGGCTATGGCTACACCTTC.

The J gene is TRBJ2-2, the V gene TRBV10-3; TRBD1 matches 12 bases. With 3 bases clipped from V and 1 base from J, the junction kept 9 bases outside the gene matches. The CDR3 contains 19 residues. Germline V gene sequence: CDR1 ENHRY, CDR2 SYGVKD. Here the CDR3 reads CAISDWGDRGLRNTGELFF. The CDR3 coding sequence is TGTGCCATCAGTGATTGGGGGGACAGGGGGCTTCGGAACACCGGGGAGCTGTTTTTT.

A note on this clonotype: At one end the junction does not follow the germline gene, possibly because of a read error. The rearrangement uses TRBV7-2 and TRBJ2-1; unclear D gene. The CDR3 contains 14 residues. Germline V lookup: CDR1 SGHTA, CDR2 FQGNSA. CDR3 residues: CASSLALSVDEEFF. DNA for the CDR3: TGTGCCAGCAGCTTAGCTCTGAGTGTAGATGAGGAGTTCTTC.

This clonotype was seen only a few times. This chain uses TRBV9 with TRBJ2-1; 7 bases map to TRBD1. The germline V gene encodes CDR1 SGDLS and CDR2 YYNGEE. V was clipped by 3 bases and J by 2 bases; unmatched bases: 8. The CDR3 runs to 16 residues. The CDR3 region is CASSAHYRGPYNEQFF. The CDR3 coding sequence is TGTGCCAGCAGCGCACATTACAGGGGTCCCTACAATGAGCAGTTCTTC. Together with reference TRBV9 and TRBJ2-1, the CDR3 gives the full variable domain: DSGVTQTPKHLITATGQRVTLRCSPRSGDLSVYWYQQSLDQGLQFLIQYYNGEERAKGNILERFSAQQFPDLHSELNLSSLELGDSALYFCASSAHYRGPYNEQFFGPGTRLTVL.

This rearrangement joins TRBV7-6 to TRBJ2-7, with D perhaps matching TRBD1 (6 bases). This CDR3 is built from 14 residues. The V end was cut by 5 bases, the J end by 1 base, with 12 bases between. Germline V gene lookup returns CDR1 SGHVS and CDR2 FNYEAQ. This CDR3 is CASSLHQGSYEQYF. The CDR3 DNA reads as TGTGCCAGCAGCCTGCATCAGGGGTCCTACGAGCAGTACTTC.

The chain combines TRBV6-2 or TRBV6-3 with TRBJ2-1; perhaps TRBD2 as D (7 bases). Germline V gene lookup returns CDR1 MNHEY and CDR2 SVGEGT. The CDR3 is 13 residues long. Trimming stripped 10 bases from V and 3 bases from J, with 13 bases between. The CDR3: CATQRGHYNEQFF. DNA for the CDR3: TGTGCCACCCAGCGGGGACACTACAATGAGCAGTTCTTC.

The V gene is TRBV6-5, the J gene TRBJ1-2, with TRBD1 matching over 9 bases. Trimming removed 2 bases from V and 9 bases from J; junction bases left unmatched: 13. Per germline, CDR1 MNHEY and CDR2 SVGAGI. The CDR3 consists of 16 residues. This CDR3 reads CASSYVTGTGWFSYTF. The CDR3 nucleotides read TGTGCCAGCAGTTACGTCACCGGGACAGGGTGGTTTAGCTACACCTTC.